This TCR beta chain was found in a study of cytomegalovirus exposure and HLA in healthy donors. General study results and limits: The sole available immune exposure information was CMV serostatus. Analyses of presence and absence presupposed an approximately uniform sequencing depth across donors. Most CMV-associated TCR beta chains appeared HLA-restricted in a later analysis.

Regarding this clone: The antigen is undetermined.

The germline gives CDR1 SGHAT, CDR2 FQNNGV. The CDR3 is 15 residues long. The V gene end was trimmed by 5 bases and the J gene end by 5 bases; junction bases not matched to a gene: 7. With 60 Vbeta and 13 Jbeta primers, the PCR was carried out. Measured with immunoSEQ multiplex PCR; TCRdb has only the in-frame clones, and not every one. The sample's table shows about 55,000 clones. The sequence was collected from a man aged 45-60 years in good health and CMV-seropositive. The sample was PBMCs. V and J are TRBV11-2 and TRBJ2-3; 10 positions agree with TRBD2. CDR3 sequence reads: CASSRSGGTGDTQYF. CDR3 nucleotide sequence: TGTGCCAGCAGCCGTAGCGGGGGGACCGGAGATACGCAGTATTTT.